This entry describes one T cell receptor beta chain. The CDR3 has 14 amino acids. CDR1 and CDR2 (germline): MNHEY, SVGEGT. Trimming pared 0 bases from V and 4 bases from J, leaving 9 bases between. TCRdb's table, derived via immunoSEQ multiplex PCR, lists solely in-frame clones and lacks some. The sample includes around 100,000 clones, approximately 86% of them seen just once. This record comes from a study of control samples from healthy donors and cancer patients. Sequencing was carried out using blood. The chain combines TRBV6-2 or TRBV6-3 with TRBJ1-2, with D tentatively TRBD1 (5 bases). This receptor was taken from a man aged 25-45 years in good health. The CDR3 is CASSYSRQIYGYTF. In nucleotides, the CDR3 is TGTGCCAGCAGTTACTCTCGACAGATCTATGGCTACACCTTC.